This T cell receptor beta chain came from a study of cytomegalovirus exposure and HLA in healthy donors. Study conclusions and caveats: Data from an earlier analysis indicated that most TCR beta V segments were productive either about 87% or about 30% of the time. A later analysis found that most CMV-associated TCR beta chains appeared HLA-restricted. Generally TCR sequences proved uncommon, though certain public TCRs appeared in numerous donors.

Concerning this clone: What it binds is unknown.

Germline CDR1 reads LGHNA; CDR2 reads YSLEER. Trimming shortened V by 1 base and J by 0 bases, and 13 bases separated the two germline ends. This CDR3 has 17 amino acids. A multiplex PCR was run with 60 Vbeta primers and 13 Jbeta primers. As handled by the study authors: Approximately 79 million unique TCR beta chains, roughly 11 million of them shared, were counted by a later analysis. Using immunoSEQ multiplex PCR, the repertoire was profiled, and TCRdb retains in-frame clones only, with some absent. V and J calls plus clone size are reproduced from that table; the DNA served to infer D and trimming. The sample comprises roughly 170,000 clones, around 86% of which are singletons, and 1.6% rests with the top ten.

The gene calls are TRBV4-3 and TRBJ2-4, with a weak D call TRBD2 (7 bases). The sample was PBMCs. The sequence was obtained from a man aged 50-60 years in good health and CMV-seronegative. Here the CDR3 reads CASSQARGGLAKNIQYF. CDR3 DNA sequence: TGCGCCAGCAGCCAAGCCAGGGGAGGGCTAGCCAAAAACATTCAGTACTTC.